This T cell receptor (beta chain) is from a study of neoadjuvant anti-PD-1 for oral cavity cancer. Study at large: Nivolumab at 3 mg/kg was mostly given biweekly, three to four doses, pre-surgery.

The repertoire was sequenced with immunoSEQ multiplex PCR; TCRdb's copy has only in-frame clones and lacks some. Of about 6,600 clones listed, around 40% are singletons. The sequence was collected from a person aged 40 to 85 with oral cavity squamous cell carcinoma. This specimen was tumor tissue, taken before nivolumab (anti-PD-1) treatment.

The CDR3 loop reads CAWSGGSDNSPLHF. As DNA, the CDR3 is TGTGCCTGGAGCGGGGGCTCGGATAATTCACCCCTCCACTTT. The V call is TRBV30, the J call TRBJ1-6, with TRBD1 as a possible D gene (6 bases). Trimming cost V 3 bases and J 5 bases, with 11 bases left between them. This CDR3 has 14 amino acids. Looked up from germline, CDR1 is GTSNPN and CDR2 is SVGIG (reference sequence).